The 22 T cell receptor beta chains presented below share a single source sample, sequenced in a study of Graves' ophthalmopathy and Graves' hyperthyroidism. RNA transcripts were the template, and TCR beta CDR3 regions were amplified from them. Scientists carried out first-round RT-PCR using HTBI primers and then a second-round multiplex PCR. MiXCR, applied by TCRdb to the multiplex PCR reads, yields one record per CDR3 protein. The top ten hold more than 5.5% of the sample, which has hundreds of thousands of distinct CDR3 sequences, 20% to 25% seen once. The material sequenced was peripheral blood. The receptors originated from a young woman with stable Graves' hyperthyroidism. Some clones in this sample may be carry-over from other donors' samples.

This clonotype was recorded at least ten times. The rearrangement uses TRBV6-1 and TRBJ1-1, with 8 bases fitting TRBD1. The CDR3 has 12 amino acids. V was pared by 5 bases and J by 11 bases, with 7 bases of the junction left unmatched. The germline gives CDR1 MNHNS, CDR2 SASEGT. As DNA, the CDR3 is TGTGCCAGCAGTCTCGGACAGGGCAAGGCTTTCTTT. Amino acid sequence: CASSLGQGKAFF.

This clonotype was counted at least ten times. CDR3 coding DNA: TGTGCCAGTAGCGACAGGGGATCCACTACAGAAGCTTTCTTT. It codes for CASSDRGSTTEAFF. The chain carries TRBV19 and TRBJ1-1, with 8 bases fitting TRBD1. Germline CDR1 reads LNHDA; CDR2 reads SQIVND (reference sequence). The CDR3 has 14 amino acids. V lost 6 bases and J lost 8; bases outside the gene matches: 11.

The chain employs TRBV6-2 or TRBV6-3 and TRBJ1-2; the D gene is possibly TRBD1 (6 bases). Germline V gene sequence: CDR1 MNHEY, CDR2 SVGEGT. The CDR3 is 18 residues long. V was pared by 0 bases and J by 6 bases, with 23 bases between. Here the CDR3 reads CASSYSLPLLRRTDGYTF. Here the CDR3 DNA reads TGTGCCAGCAGTTACTCCCTCCCCTTATTAAGACGGACAGATGGCTACACCTTC.

This clonotype appeared many times. The V and J genes are TRBV29-1 and TRBJ2-5; 10 nucleotides agree with TRBD2. V shed 6 bases, J shed 9 bases, and the junction held 13 bases outside the gene matches. The CDR3 is 14 amino acids. CDR1 SQVTM and CDR2 ANQGSEA come from the germline V gene. DNA for the CDR3: TGCAGCGTGTCTAGCGGGGGCCGAACCGTGGCCCAGTACTTC. Amino acids: CSVSSGGRTVAQYF.

The chain is built from TRBV4-2 and TRBJ2-7; the match to TRBD2 covers 7 bases. The CDR3 covers 18 residues. V lost 0 bases, J lost 7 bases, and 18 bases stayed unmatched. Germline CDR1 and CDR2: LGHNA and YNFKEQ. The CDR3 sequence: CASSQEGVNRLSGGEQYF. CDR3 nucleotide sequence: TGTGCCAGCAGCCAAGAGGGCGTTAACCGACTATCGGGGGGAGAGCAGTACTTC.

This clonotype was observed a handful of times. J is TRBJ2-7 and V is TRBV4-1; TRBD1 matches at 9 bases. Trimming took 6 bases from V and 7 from J; bases not matched to a gene: 13. There are 15 residues in the CDR3. Germline loops: CDR1 MGHRA, CDR2 YSYEKL. The CDR3 DNA is TGCGCCAGCAGTCCCGGGACAGGGTACCTGAGAGAGCAGTACTTC. It translates to CASSPGTGYLREQYF.

This clonotype was counted at least ten times. V gene TRBV12-5 combines with J gene TRBJ1-6; 7 bases agree with TRBD1. The CDR3 runs 16 residues. V trimming: 1 base; J trimming: 4 bases; junction bases outside the gene matches: 4. Germline CDR1 and CDR2: LGHNT and FRNRAP. CDR3 in DNA: TGTGCTAGTGGTTTGGGGGGACAGCGGTATAATTCACCCCTCCACTTT. Translating gives CASGLGGQRYNSPLHF. Variable domain in full (rest from reference TRBV12-5 and TRBJ1-6): DARVTQTPRHKVTEMGQEVTMRCQPILGHNTVFWYRQTMMQGLELLAYFRNRAPLDDSGMPKDRFSAEMPDATLATLKIQPSEPRDSAVYFCASGLGGQRYNSPLHFGNGTRLTVT.

Regarding this clonotype: One junction end disagrees with the germline gene, perhaps due to a read error. The chain combines TRBV12-3 or TRBV12-4 with TRBJ1-1; D call uncertain. CDR3 length equals 13 residues. CDR3 DNA sequence: TGTGCCAGCAGTGTAGCGTTGGAAACTGAAGCTTTCTTT. It specifies CASSVALETEAFF.

This clonotype was seen ten or more times. This rearrangement joins TRBV29-1 to TRBJ1-1; a possible D gene is TRBD1 (6 bases). The CDR3 runs to 13 residues. With 0 bases removed from V and 7 bases from J, the gap between germline ends came to 12 bases. Germline V gives CDR1 SQVTM, CDR2 ANQGSEA. The CDR3 DNA sequence: TGCAGCGTTGAAGATGGCGGGGGGCATGAAGCTTTCTTT. This encodes CSVEDGGGHEAFF.

Details on this clonotype: One base away lies a much larger clone, so this may be a sequencing read error. V usage is TRBV28 and J usage is TRBJ1-3, with D uncertain. This CDR3 has 16 amino acids. Germline V gene sequence: CDR1 MDHEN, CDR2 SYDVKM. The V gene lost 1 base and the J gene lost 4 bases, with 14 bases spanning the gap. CDR3: CASSLLSTIAGNTIYF. CDR3 DNA: TGTGCCAGCAGTTTATTATCGACAATTGCGGGAAACACCATATATTTT.

This clonotype was seen at least ten times. The rearrangement joins TRBV7-9 to TRBJ2-5; D remains ambiguous. In germline, CDR1 is SEHNR, CDR2 FQNEAQ (reference sequence). V was cut by 5 bases and J by 1 base, with 8 bases left in between. CDR3 length equals 13 residues. CDR3 protein: CASSPTLQETQYF. The CDR3 nucleotides are TGTGCCAGCAGCCCTACACTCCAAGAGACCCAGTACTTC. The whole variable domain, remainder taken from reference TRBV7-9 and TRBJ2-5, is DTGVSQNPRHKITKRGQNVTFRCDPISEHNRLYWYRQTLGQGPEFLTYFQNEAQLEKSRLLSDRFSAERPKGSFSTLEIQRTEQGDSAMYLCASSPTLQETQYFGPGTRLLVL.

This clonotype was recorded many times. V is TRBV6-1 and J is TRBJ2-5; D ambiguous. CDR1 and CDR2 from the germline V gene are MNHNS and SASEGT. Trimming removed 7 bases at V and 7 bases at J, with 10 bases between. The CDR3 spans 11 residues. CDR3 coding DNA: TGTGCCAGCACTTTAACCCGGACCCAGTACTTC. This codes for CASTLTRTQYF.

The sample holds many counts of this clonotype. The V and J genes are TRBV15 and TRBJ2-5; 11 bases are shared with TRBD2. Germline values: CDR1 LNHNV, CDR2 YYDKDF (reference sequence). The CDR3 length is 15 residues. The V gene end was trimmed by 9 bases and the J gene end by 1 base; junction bases not matched to a gene: 7. The CDR3 region is CATTSSGGTQETQYF. For the CDR3, the DNA is TGTGCCACGACTTCTAGCGGGGGGACCCAAGAGACCCAGTACTTC.

This clonotype appeared a few times. J is TRBJ2-5 and V is TRBV5-1; D is unresolved. CDR3 length equals 13 residues. The germline gives CDR1 SGHRS, CDR2 YFSETQ. V lost 9 bases to trimming and J lost 5 bases, with 17 bases between them. CDR3 loop: CATRRGEGETQYF. CDR3 DNA sequence: TGCGCCACCCGACGAGGAGAAGGGGAGACCCAGTACTTC.

This clonotype was found many times. V is TRBV12-3 or TRBV12-4 and J is TRBJ1-2; maybe TRBD1 (6 bases). This CDR3 region has 11 residues. Trimming stripped 4 bases from V and 7 bases from J, with 7 bases between. As DNA, the CDR3 is TGTGCCAGCAGTTACAGGGCTGGCTACACCTTC. It translates to CASSYRAGYTF.

Worth noting for this clonotype: A junction end diverges from the germline sequence, so it may reflect a read error. CDR3 loop: CASSIGLADQETQYF. CDR3 nucleotide sequence: TGTGCCAGCAGTATCGGACTAGCGGATCAAGAGACCCAGTATTTC. The chain joins TRBV6-1 to TRBJ2-5; 10 positions match TRBD2. Germline assignment: CDR1 MNHNS and CDR2 SASEGT. The CDR3 sequence is 15 residues long.

In regard to this clonotype: No conserved phenylalanine or tryptophan is present at the end of the CDR3, so a read error is the likely explanation. The chain couples TRBV6-1 to TRBJ1-5, with a possible D match to TRBD1 (5 bases). Trimming left V 2 bases short and J 5 bases short, with 7 bases between. This CDR3 is 13 amino acids long. Germline-derived CDR1 and CDR2 are MNHNS and SASEGT. In DNA form, the CDR3 reads TGTGCCAGCAGTGAACAGGGATATCAGCCCCAGCATATT. It specifies CASSEQGYQPQHI.

The chain joins TRBV20-1 to TRBJ2-7; 10 bases are a match to TRBD2. CDR1 DFQATT and CDR2 SNEGSKA come from the germline V gene (reference sequence). The V and J ends lost 4 bases and 5 bases, in that order; junction bases with no gene match: 5. This CDR3 is 13 amino acids long. The CDR3 region has the DNA TGCAGTGCTATAAGCGGGGGGGCCGACGAGCAGTACTTC. This gives the protein CSAISGGADEQYF.

This clonotype was seen many times. This chain links TRBV5-1 with TRBJ2-2; D remains ambiguous. V was shortened by 1 base and J by 0 bases, with 7 bases between the two germline ends. CDR1 and CDR2 (germline): SGHRS, YFSETQ. This CDR3 has 15 residues. Here the CDR3 DNA reads TGCGCCAGCAGCTTGTTCGGTCCGAACACCGGGGAGCTGTTTTTT. This translates into CASSLFGPNTGELFF.

This clonotype appeared many times. The V and J genes are TRBV20-1 and TRBJ1-2; a weak D match, TRBD1 (5 bases). This CDR3 spans 12 amino acids. V was trimmed by 3 bases and J by 4 bases, leaving 9 bases between them. CDR1 DFQATT and CDR2 SNEGSKA come from the germline V gene (reference sequence). CDR3 in DNA: TGCAGTGCTAGCGGGACGGGCTATGGCTACACCTTC. Amino acid sequence: CSASGTGYGYTF.

About this clonotype: A much larger clone differs from this one at a single base, so this may be a read error. This chain connects TRBV6-1 to TRBJ1-2; 7 positions match TRBD1. After removal of 6 bases from V and 4 bases from J, the junction contained 2 bases not matched to a gene. The CDR3 covers 12 residues. CDR1 is MNHNS, CDR2 SASEGT, per germline. In DNA, the CDR3 is TGTGCCAGCAGGACAGGGCCCTATGGCTACACCTTC. Translated, it gives CASRTGPYGYTF.

This clonotype was seen only once. This chain connects TRBV6-2 or TRBV6-3 to TRBJ2-2; TRBD2 might be the D (7 bases). The V gene lost 6 bases and the J gene lost 5 bases, with 13 bases spanning the gap. CDR1 MNHEY and CDR2 SVGEGT come from the germline V gene. The CDR3 totals 14 residues. CDR3 loop: CASRLRGLTGELFF. The CDR3 coding sequence is TGTGCCAGCAGGCTCAGGGGACTAACCGGGGAGCTGTTTTTT.